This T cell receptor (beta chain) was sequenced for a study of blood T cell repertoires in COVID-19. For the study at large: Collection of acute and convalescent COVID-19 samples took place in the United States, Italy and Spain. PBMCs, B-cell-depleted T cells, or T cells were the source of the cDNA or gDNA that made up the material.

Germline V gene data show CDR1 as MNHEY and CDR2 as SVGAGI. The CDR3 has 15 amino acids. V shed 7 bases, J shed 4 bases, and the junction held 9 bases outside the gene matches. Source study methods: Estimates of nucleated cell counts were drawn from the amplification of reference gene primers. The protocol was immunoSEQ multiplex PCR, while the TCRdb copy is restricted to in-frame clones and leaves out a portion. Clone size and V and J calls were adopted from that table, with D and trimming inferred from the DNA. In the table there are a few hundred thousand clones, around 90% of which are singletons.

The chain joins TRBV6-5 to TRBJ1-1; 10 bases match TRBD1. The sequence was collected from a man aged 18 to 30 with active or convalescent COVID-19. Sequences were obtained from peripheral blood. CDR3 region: CASNRDRGPGTEAFF. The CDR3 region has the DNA TGTGCCAGCAACCGGGACAGGGGACCGGGCACTGAAGCTTTCTTT.